This passage covers 3 T cell receptor beta chains from one sample sequenced in a study of regulatory T cells in long-lasting Graves disease (dated by TCRdb to the early 2020s). The time point label here, explained by the study, means: newly diagnosed GD, antithyroid drugs for less than 3 months. For both TCR sequencing and RNA sequencing, RNA was extracted from PBMCs using TRIzol. The method was multiplex PCR. Instrument used: Illumina HiSeq 4000. TCR beta libraries were built with iRepertoire HTBI primers and Arm-PCR amplification of CDR3 regions. Starting from the raw public reads, TCRdb applied fastp trimming at Q25, assembled clones with MiXCR and retained in-frame beta chains. Duplicate CDR3 protein sequences are folded into a single record with the most common DNA and genes. The sample includes over 500,000 distinct CDR3 sequences, with about 16% observed a single time. Around 12% of the sample rests with the top ten.

A further study also used this sample, focusing on T cells in Graves' hyperthyroidism and ophthalmopathy.

The specimen comprised peripheral blood mononuclear cells (PBMCs), sampled at new diagnosis, from a patient treated with antithyroid drugs. These receptors all stem from a man younger than 30 with Graves disease. Donor details come from another sample of the same person, matched by shared clones.

This clonotype appeared a few times. V is TRBV20-1 and J is TRBJ2-3; D is ambiguous. The CDR3 has 14 residues. V was cut by 0 bases and J by 4 bases, with 11 bases left in between. Germline-derived CDR1 and CDR2 are DFQATT and SNEGSKA (reference sequence). This CDR3 is CSARDPKGADTQYF. CDR3 sequence (DNA): TGCAGTGCTAGAGATCCAAAGGGTGCAGATACGCAGTATTTT.

This chain uses TRBV7-9 with TRBJ2-6; tentative D call: TRBD2 (6 bases). The CDR3 length is 18 residues. Germline assignment: CDR1 SEHNR and CDR2 FQNEAQ (reference sequence). V lost 6 bases, J lost 2 bases, and 20 bases lay in between. This chain's CDR3 is CASRKTGTPGAGANVLTF. In nucleotides, the CDR3 is TGTGCCAGCAGAAAAACCGGGACTCCGGGCGCTGGGGCCAACGTCCTGACTTTC.

This rearrangement joins TRBV12-3 or TRBV12-4 to TRBJ2-1; D is unclear. The germline V and J ends were trimmed by 5 bases and 0 bases, with 14 bases remaining between them. The CDR3 has 16 amino acids. The CDR3 loop is CASSPRQASSYNEQFF. CDR3 nucleotide sequence: TGTGCCAGCAGTCCCCGTCAGGCGTCCTCCTACAATGAGCAGTTCTTC.